Below, 9 T cell receptor beta chains from the same sample are listed, as sequenced in a study of blood T cell repertoires in COVID-19 (TCRdb year 2020). The library was built by means of the immunoSEQ multiplex PCR assay. The table comes from immuneACCESS by way of TCRdb, which keeps in-frame sequences with V and J called. Part of the clones is missing from these tables; in studies checked, under half for an unresolved V gene and the rest for unknown reasons. The sample yields roughly 400,000 clones; roughly 87% were counted once. The ten largest clones add up to about 0.63% of the sample. The specimen was PBMCs or T cells enriched from blood (not recorded which). Receptors were obtained from a man between 18 and 35 years old who had recovered from COVID-19.

This rearrangement joins TRBV5-4 to TRBJ1-4; TRBD1 matches at 7 bases. V shed 0 bases and J 8 bases; nucleotides not matched to a gene: 4. Germline CDR1 SGHNT, CDR2 YYREEE (reference sequence). The length of the CDR3 is 14 residues. The CDR3, as DNA: TGTGCCAGCAGCTTGGGACAGGGTGGGGAAAAACTGTTTTTT. Translating gives CASSLGQGGEKLFF.

This clone has just a few counts. The V and J genes are TRBV20-1 and TRBJ2-5, with a tentative D call TRBD2 (5 bases). The CDR3 runs to 14 residues. The V end was cut by 3 bases, the J end by 5 bases, with 16 bases between. The germline CDR1 and CDR2 sequences are DFQATT and SNEGSKA (reference sequence). CDR3 protein: CSASLPSYTETQYF. The CDR3 coding sequence is TGCAGTGCTAGTCTCCCTAGCTATACGGAGACCCAGTACTTC.

The CDR3 spells CSVEDRRQGRETQYF. The CDR3 region has the DNA TGCAGCGTTGAAGATCGGCGGCAGGGCCGAGAGACCCAGTACTTC. The rearrangement joins TRBV29-1 to TRBJ2-5; maybe TRBD1 (5 bases). From germline, CDR1 is SQVTM and CDR2 ANQGSEA. The germline V and J ends were trimmed by 0 bases and 4 bases, with 15 bases remaining between them. The CDR3 loop spans 15 amino acids.

The gene calls are TRBV7-3 and TRBJ2-3; 10 bases match TRBD1. Germline assignment: CDR1 SGHTA and CDR2 FQGTGA. The CDR3 length is 15 residues. V gave up 6 bases and J gave up 4 bases; unmatched junction bases: 7. CDR3 in DNA: TGTGCCAGCAGTCGACAGGGGGCAGGGGCAGATACGCAGTATTTT. This codes for CASSRQGAGADTQYF.

This chain joins TRBV15 and TRBJ2-1, with 7 nucleotides matching TRBD2. CDR1 and CDR2 (germline): LNHNV, YYDKDF (reference sequence). CDR3 length: 16 amino acids. Trimming at V came to 5 bases and at J to 0 bases, leaving 7 bases not matched to a gene. The CDR3 region has the DNA TGTGCCACCAGCGGGGGGGGAGGCAGCTCCTACAATGAGCAGTTCTTC. Amino acid sequence: CATSGGGGSSYNEQFF.

CDR3 amino acids: CASTQGARSNEQFF. For the CDR3, the DNA is TGTGCCAGTACCCAGGGGGCGAGGTCCAATGAGCAGTTCTTC. The rearrangement joins TRBV19 to TRBJ2-1; 8 nucleotides align to TRBD1. Germline trimming cut 7 bases from V and 6 bases from J; bases unmatched to any gene: 8. The CDR3 has 14 residues. Germline V lookup: CDR1 LNHDA, CDR2 SQIVND (reference sequence).

The count of this clone is one. Other DNA sequences in the same sample also yield this CDR3. The V call is TRBV3-1 (or the pseudogene TRBV3-2), the J call TRBJ1-6, with TRBD1 matching 7 bases. This CDR3 has 14 residues. Germline CDR1 and CDR2: LGHDT and YNNKEL (reference sequence). The V and J ends lost 4 bases and 6 bases, in that order; junction bases with no gene match: 3. CDR3 DNA sequence: TGTGCCAGCAGCCCAGGGACAGTTAATTCACCCCTCCACTTT. Its protein product is CASSPGTVNSPLHF.

This clone was seen only once. The chain joins TRBV7-9 to TRBJ1-2; possibly TRBD1 for D (6 bases). This CDR3 has 16 residues. V shed 2 bases and J shed 1 base, with 14 bases lying between them. From germline, CDR1 is SEHNR and CDR2 FQNEAQ (reference sequence). The CDR3 spells CASSLSGDHLNYGYTF. CDR3 in DNA: TGTGCCAGCAGCTTATCAGGGGACCACCTTAACTATGGCTACACCTTC.

The chain couples TRBV29-1 to TRBJ2-7; 7 nucleotides align to TRBD2. After removal of 5 bases from V and 2 bases from J, the junction contained 0 bases not matched to a gene. The CDR3 runs 11 residues. Germline lookup yields CDR1 SQVTM and CDR2 ANQGSEA. As DNA, the CDR3 is TGCAGCGTTCGGGGGGCCTACGAGCAGTACTTC. Residues: CSVRGAYEQYF.